This TCR beta chain emerged from a study of blood T cell repertoires in COVID-19. Assay: immunoSEQ multiplex PCR; the TCRdb copy retains only in-frame clones and omits some. The sample lists around 30,000 clones; 70% to 90% were seen once. Germline CDR1 and CDR2: MNHEY and SVGAGI. CDR3 size: 11 residues. Between the trimmed V and J ends, which lost 10 bases and 2 bases, there was a span of 8 bases. The gene calls are TRBV6-5 and TRBJ1-1, with D possibly TRBD1 on 5 matching bases. The TCR comes from a man aged 65 to 85 with active COVID-19. Sequencing used peripheral blood. For the CDR3, the DNA is TGTGCCATTACAGGAAACACTGAAGCTTTCTTT. Its translation is CAITGNTEAFF.